A selection of T cell receptor beta chains follows, all from one sample in a study of blood T cell repertoires in COVID-19. Profiling relied on immunoSEQ multiplex PCR, and the TCRdb table lists in-frame clones only, not all of them. Here the sample spans 200,000 to 250,000 clones, 85% to 90% being singletons. Sequenced sample: peripheral blood. The receptors were gathered from a man between 18 and 29 years old with active or convalescent COVID-19. The CDR3 runs from the conserved cysteine through the conserved F or W. Each record gives: J gene, V gene, clone size, D gene, CDR3 protein, CDR3 DNA. A D gene is named only where the DNA matches it firmly. Clone size is not always given. Where it is, it says once, few, many or a class for expanded clones.

j_call: TRBJ1-4
v_call: TRBV19
clone_size: NA
d_call: TRBD1
cdr3_aa: CASSIGDRGRTNEKLFF
cdr3_nt: TGTGCCAGTAGTATTGGGGACAGGGGGCGAACTAATGAAAAACTGTTTTTT

j_call: TRBJ1-4
v_call: TRBV5-8
clone_size: NA
d_call: TRBD1
cdr3_aa: CASRSGTATNEKLFF
cdr3_nt: TGTGCCAGCAGGAGTGGGACAGCTACTAATGAAAAACTGTTTTTT

j_call: TRBJ1-3
v_call: TRBV6-5
clone_size: NA
d_call: NA
cdr3_aa: CASSRTGAGNTIYF
cdr3_nt: TGTGCCAGCAGCCGAACAGGAGCTGGAAACACCATATATTTT

j_call: TRBJ2-7
v_call: TRBV7-8
clone_size: NA
d_call: TRBD1
cdr3_aa: CASSLGTGILYEQYF
cdr3_nt: TGTGCCAGCAGCTTAGGGACAGGGATCCTTTACGAGCAGTACTTC

j_call: TRBJ2-3
v_call: TRBV3-1/TRBV3-2
clone_size: few
d_call: TRBD2
cdr3_aa: CASSPRTSYGTQYF
cdr3_nt: TGTGCCAGCAGCCCCCGGACTAGCTACGGTACGCAGTATTTT

j_call: TRBJ1-3
v_call: TRBV5-3
clone_size: few
d_call: NA
cdr3_aa: CARSARTTSFGELAIYF
cdr3_nt: TGTGCCAGAAGCGCGAGGACAACATCCTTTGGAGAGCTCGCCATATATTTT

j_call: TRBJ2-3
v_call: TRBV9
clone_size: few
d_call: TRBD2
cdr3_aa: CASEKGLATDTQYF
cdr3_nt: TGTGCCAGCGAAAAGGGACTAGCCACAGATACGCAGTATTTT

j_call: TRBJ2-1
v_call: TRBV14
clone_size: NA
d_call: NA
cdr3_aa: CASSQETTGTDEQFF
cdr3_nt: TGTGCCAGCAGCCAAGAAACCACAGGGACGGACGAGCAGTTCTTC

j_call: TRBJ1-3
v_call: TRBV7-9
clone_size: NA
d_call: TRBD1
cdr3_aa: CASSPDRATGNTIYF
cdr3_nt: TGTGCCAGCAGCCCCGACAGGGCCACTGGAAACACCATATATTTT

j_call: TRBJ2-1
v_call: TRBV7-3
clone_size: once
d_call: NA
cdr3_aa: CASTVGAAPYNEQFF
cdr3_nt: TGTGCCAGCACGGTGGGGGCAGCCCCATACAATGAGCAGTTCTTC

j_call: TRBJ1-1
v_call: TRBV5-4
clone_size: NA
d_call: NA
cdr3_aa: CASSLGRETEAFF
cdr3_nt: TGTGCCAGCAGCTTAGGGAGGGAGACTGAAGCTTTCTTT

j_call: TRBJ1-5
v_call: TRBV7-8
clone_size: NA
d_call: NA
cdr3_aa: CASSLGLGNQPQHF
cdr3_nt: TGTGCCAGCAGCTTGGGCTTGGGCAATCAGCCCCAGCATTTT